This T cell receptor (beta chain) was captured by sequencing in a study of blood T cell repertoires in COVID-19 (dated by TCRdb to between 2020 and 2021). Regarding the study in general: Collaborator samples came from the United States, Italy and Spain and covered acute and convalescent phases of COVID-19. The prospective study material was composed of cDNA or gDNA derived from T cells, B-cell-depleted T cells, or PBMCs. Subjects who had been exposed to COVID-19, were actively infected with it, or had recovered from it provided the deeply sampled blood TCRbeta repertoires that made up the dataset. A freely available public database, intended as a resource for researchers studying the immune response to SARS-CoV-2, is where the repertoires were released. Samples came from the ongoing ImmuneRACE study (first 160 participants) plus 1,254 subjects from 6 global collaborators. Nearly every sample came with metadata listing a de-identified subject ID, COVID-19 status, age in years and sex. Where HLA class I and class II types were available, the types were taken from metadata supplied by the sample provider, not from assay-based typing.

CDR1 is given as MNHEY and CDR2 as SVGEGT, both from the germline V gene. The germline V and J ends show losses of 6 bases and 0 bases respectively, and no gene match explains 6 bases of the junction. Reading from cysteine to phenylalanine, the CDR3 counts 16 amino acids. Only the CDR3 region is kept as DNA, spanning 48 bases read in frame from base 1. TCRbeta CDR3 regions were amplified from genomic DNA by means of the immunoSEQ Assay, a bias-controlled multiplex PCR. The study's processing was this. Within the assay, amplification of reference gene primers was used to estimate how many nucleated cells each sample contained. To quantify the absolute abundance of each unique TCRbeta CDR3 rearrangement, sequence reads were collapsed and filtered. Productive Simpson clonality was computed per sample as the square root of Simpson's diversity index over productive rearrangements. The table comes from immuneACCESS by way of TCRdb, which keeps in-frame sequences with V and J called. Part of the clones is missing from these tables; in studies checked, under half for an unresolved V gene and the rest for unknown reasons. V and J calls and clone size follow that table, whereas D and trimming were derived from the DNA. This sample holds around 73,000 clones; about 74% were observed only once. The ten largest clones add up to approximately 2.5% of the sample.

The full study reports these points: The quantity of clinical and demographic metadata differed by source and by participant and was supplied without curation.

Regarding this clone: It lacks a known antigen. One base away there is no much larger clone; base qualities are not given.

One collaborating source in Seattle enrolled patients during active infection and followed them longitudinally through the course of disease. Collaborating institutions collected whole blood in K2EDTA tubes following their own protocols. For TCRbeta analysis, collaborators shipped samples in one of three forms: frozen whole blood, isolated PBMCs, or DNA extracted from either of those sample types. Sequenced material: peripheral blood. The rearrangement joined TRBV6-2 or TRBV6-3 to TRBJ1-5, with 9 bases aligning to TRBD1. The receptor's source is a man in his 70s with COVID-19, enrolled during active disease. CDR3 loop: CASSSTGGHSNQPQHF. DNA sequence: TGTGCCAGCAGCTCCACAGGGGGCCATAGCAATCAGCCCCAGCATTTT.